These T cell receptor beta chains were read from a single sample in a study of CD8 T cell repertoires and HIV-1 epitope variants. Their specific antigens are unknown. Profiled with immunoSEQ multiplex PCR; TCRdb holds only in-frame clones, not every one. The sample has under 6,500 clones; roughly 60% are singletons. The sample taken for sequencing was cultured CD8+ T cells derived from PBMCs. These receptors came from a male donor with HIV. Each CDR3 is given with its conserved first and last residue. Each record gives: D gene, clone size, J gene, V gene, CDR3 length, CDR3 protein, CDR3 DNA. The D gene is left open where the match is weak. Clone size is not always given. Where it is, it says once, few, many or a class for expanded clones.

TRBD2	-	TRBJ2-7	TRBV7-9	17	CASSPEGLAVSSYEQYF	TGTGCCAGCAGCCCGGAGGGACTAGCGGTTAGCTCCTACGAGCAGTACTTC
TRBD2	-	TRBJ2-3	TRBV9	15	CASSVEGLAGYTQYF	TGTGCCAGCAGCGTAGAGGGACTAGCGGGGTATACGCAGTATTTT
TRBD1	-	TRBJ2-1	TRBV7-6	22	CASSLVPGGRASPLTPLNEQFF	TGTGCCAGCAGCTTAGTTCCAGGGGGCAGGGCCTCGCCCCTCACGCCCCTCAATGAGCAGTTCTTC
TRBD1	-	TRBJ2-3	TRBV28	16	CASSLTMQGVTDTQYF	TGTGCCAGCAGTTTAACTATGCAGGGGGTTACAGATACGCAGTATTTT
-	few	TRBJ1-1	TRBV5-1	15	CASSLLPGMDTEAFF	TGCGCCAGCAGCTTGCTACCAGGGATGGACACTGAAGCTTTCTTT
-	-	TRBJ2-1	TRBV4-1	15	CASSRSQGSYNEQFF	TGCGCCAGCAGCCGCTCTCAGGGGTCCTACAATGAGCAGTTCTTC
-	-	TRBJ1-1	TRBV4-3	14	CASSQDVGGTEAFF	TGCGCCAGCAGCCAAGATGTGGGGGGCACTGAAGCTTTCTTT
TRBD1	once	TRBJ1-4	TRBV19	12	CASNDRGEKLFF	TGTGCCAGTAATGACAGGGGTGAAAAACTGTTTTTT
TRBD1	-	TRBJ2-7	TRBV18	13	CASSTGGAGEQYF	TGTGCCAGCTCGACAGGGGGCGCGGGGGAGCAGTACTTC
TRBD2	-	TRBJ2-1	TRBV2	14	CASILAGPYNEQFF	TGTGCCAGCATTCTAGCGGGACCGTATAATGAGCAGTTCTTC
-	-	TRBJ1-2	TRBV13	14	CASSLGAANYGYTF	TGTGCCAGCAGCCTGGGGGCAGCTAACTATGGCTACACCTTC
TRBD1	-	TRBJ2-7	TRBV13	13	CASSFTGDAEQYF	TGTGCCAGCAGCTTTACAGGGGACGCGGAGCAGTACTTC
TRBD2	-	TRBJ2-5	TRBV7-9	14	CASGRLVAGGTQYF	TGTGCCAGCGGTCGGTTGGTAGCGGGGGGGACCCAGTACTTC
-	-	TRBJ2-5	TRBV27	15	CASSLFQDSQETQYF	TGTGCCAGCAGTTTATTTCAGGATTCCCAAGAGACCCAGTACTTC
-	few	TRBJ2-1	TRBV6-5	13	CASSYVDSREQFF	TGTGCCAGCAGTTACGTGGACAGCCGGGAGCAGTTCTTC
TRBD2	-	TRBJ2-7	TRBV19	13	CATSAGENYEQYF	TGTGCCACCTCAGCGGGGGAGAACTACGAGCAGTACTTC
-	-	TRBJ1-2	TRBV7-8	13	CASSPAEDYGYTF	TGTGCCAGCAGCCCGGCTGAGGACTATGGCTACACCTTC
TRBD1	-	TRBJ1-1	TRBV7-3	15	CASSSPDRGLVEAFF	TGTGCCAGCAGCTCTCCGGACAGGGGGCTTGTTGAAGCTTTCTTT
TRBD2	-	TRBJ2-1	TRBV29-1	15	CSAASTSGDLNEQFF	TGCAGCGCTGCTTCGACTAGCGGAGATTTGAATGAGCAGTTCTTC
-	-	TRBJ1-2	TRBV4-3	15	CASSQDRDGRYGYTF	TGCGCCAGCAGCCAAGATCGCGACGGACGGTATGGCTACACCTTC
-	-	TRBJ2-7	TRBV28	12	CASSSDSYEQYF	TGTGCCAGCAGTTCAGACTCCTACGAGCAGTACTTC
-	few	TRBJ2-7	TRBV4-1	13	CASSQPNGYEQYF	TGCGCCAGCAGCCAACCTAACGGCTACGAGCAGTACTTC
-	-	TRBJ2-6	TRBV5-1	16	CASSLDMSSGANVLTF	TGCGCCAGCAGCTTGGACATGAGCTCTGGGGCCAACGTCCTGACTTTC
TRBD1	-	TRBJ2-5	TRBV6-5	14	CASSNTGGRETQYF	TGTGCCAGCAGTAATACAGGGGGGCGAGAGACCCAGTACTTC
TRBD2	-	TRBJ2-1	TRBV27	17	CASSPTTSGYSYNEQFF	TGTGCCAGCAGTCCTACGACTAGCGGCTACTCCTACAATGAGCAGTTCTTC
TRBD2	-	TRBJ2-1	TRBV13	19	CASSLNWRLAGGRGLLQFF	TGTGCCAGCAGCTTAAACTGGCGACTAGCGGGGGGCAGGGGATTGTTGCAGTTCTTC
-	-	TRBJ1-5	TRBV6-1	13	CASSPNGNQPQHF	TGTGCCAGCAGCCCTAATGGGAATCAGCCCCAGCATTTT
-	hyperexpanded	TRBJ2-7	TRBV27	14	CASSSDVSAYEQYF	TGTGCCAGCAGTTCAGATGTCTCGGCCTACGAGCAGTACTTC
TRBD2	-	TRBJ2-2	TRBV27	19	CASSLFLLAGAGNTGELFF	TGTGCCAGCAGTTTATTTCTCCTAGCGGGGGCGGGGAACACCGGGGAGCTGTTTTTT
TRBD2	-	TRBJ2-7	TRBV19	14	CASSPGLAAYEQYF	TGTGCCAGTAGTCCGGGACTAGCGGCCTACGAGCAGTACTTC
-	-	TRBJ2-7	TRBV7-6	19	CASSLGGLGSSGPAYEQYF	TGTGCCAGCAGCTTAGGAGGGTTGGGGTCCAGCGGGCCGGCCTACGAGCAGTACTTC
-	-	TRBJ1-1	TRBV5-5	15	CASSLGQLLRAEAFF	TGTGCCAGCAGCTTGGGACAGTTGTTAAGGGCTGAAGCTTTCTTT
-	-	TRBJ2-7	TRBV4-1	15	CASSQGVTSSYEQYF	TGCGCCAGCAGCCAAGGGGTGACTTCTTCCTACGAGCAGTACTTC
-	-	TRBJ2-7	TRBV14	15	CASSQDEALPYEQYF	TGTGCCAGCAGCCAAGACGAGGCGCTCCCCTACGAGCAGTACTTC
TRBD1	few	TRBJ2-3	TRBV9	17	CASSAIQGPPFTDTQYF	TGTGCCAGCAGCGCCATACAGGGGCCTCCCTTCACAGATACGCAGTATTTT
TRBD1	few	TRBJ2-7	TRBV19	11	CASGQGDEQYF	TGTGCCAGCGGACAGGGTGACGAGCAGTACTTC
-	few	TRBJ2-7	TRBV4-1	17	CASSQELGQGVPYEQYF	TGCGCCAGCAGCCAAGAATTGGGCCAGGGCGTACCCTACGAGCAGTACTTC
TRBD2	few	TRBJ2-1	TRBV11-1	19	CASSLAYSREVGSYNEQFF	TGTGCCAGCAGCTTAGCGTATAGCCGGGAGGTTGGGTCCTACAATGAGCAGTTCTTC
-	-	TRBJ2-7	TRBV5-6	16	CASSHTVGQLTYEQYF	TGTGCCAGCAGCCACACAGTGGGGCAGTTAACCTACGAGCAGTACTTC
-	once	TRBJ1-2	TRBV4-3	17	CASSRSLTGPTSWGYTF	TGCGCCAGCAGCCGAAGCCTCACCGGGCCCACCTCTTGGGGCTACACCTTC
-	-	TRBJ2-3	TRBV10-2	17	CASSDGNSESFTDTQYF	TGCGCCAGCAGTGACGGGAATAGCGAGAGCTTCACAGATACGCAGTATTTT
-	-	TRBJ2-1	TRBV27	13	CASSTPTGNEQFF	TGTGCCAGCAGTACCCCGACAGGCAATGAGCAGTTCTTC